This TCR beta chain was captured by sequencing in a study of blood T cell repertoires in COVID-19. Across the whole study: Sample material is recorded as cDNA or gDNA derived from T cells, B-cell-depleted T cells, or PBMCs.

How the authors handled the data: Amplifying reference gene primers gave estimates of nucleated cell counts. Clones were read by immunoSEQ multiplex PCR, and TCRdb kept only the in-frame ones, dropping some. That table supplies the V and J calls and clone size; D and trimming were determined from the DNA. The table shows more than 150,000 clones, with under 90% occurring only once. The germline V gene has CDR1 GTSNPN and CDR2 SVGIG (reference sequence). With 8 bases removed from V and 4 bases from J, the gap between germline ends came to 14 bases. The CDR3 is 12 amino acids. The material sequenced was peripheral blood. This rearrangement joins TRBV30 to TRBJ1-2; D is ambiguous. The sequence was obtained from a man aged 30 to 39 with active or convalescent COVID-19. The DNA for the CDR3 is TGTGCCCAACGGGAGTCTAGCTATGGCTACACCTTC. Encoded protein: CAQRESSYGYTF.